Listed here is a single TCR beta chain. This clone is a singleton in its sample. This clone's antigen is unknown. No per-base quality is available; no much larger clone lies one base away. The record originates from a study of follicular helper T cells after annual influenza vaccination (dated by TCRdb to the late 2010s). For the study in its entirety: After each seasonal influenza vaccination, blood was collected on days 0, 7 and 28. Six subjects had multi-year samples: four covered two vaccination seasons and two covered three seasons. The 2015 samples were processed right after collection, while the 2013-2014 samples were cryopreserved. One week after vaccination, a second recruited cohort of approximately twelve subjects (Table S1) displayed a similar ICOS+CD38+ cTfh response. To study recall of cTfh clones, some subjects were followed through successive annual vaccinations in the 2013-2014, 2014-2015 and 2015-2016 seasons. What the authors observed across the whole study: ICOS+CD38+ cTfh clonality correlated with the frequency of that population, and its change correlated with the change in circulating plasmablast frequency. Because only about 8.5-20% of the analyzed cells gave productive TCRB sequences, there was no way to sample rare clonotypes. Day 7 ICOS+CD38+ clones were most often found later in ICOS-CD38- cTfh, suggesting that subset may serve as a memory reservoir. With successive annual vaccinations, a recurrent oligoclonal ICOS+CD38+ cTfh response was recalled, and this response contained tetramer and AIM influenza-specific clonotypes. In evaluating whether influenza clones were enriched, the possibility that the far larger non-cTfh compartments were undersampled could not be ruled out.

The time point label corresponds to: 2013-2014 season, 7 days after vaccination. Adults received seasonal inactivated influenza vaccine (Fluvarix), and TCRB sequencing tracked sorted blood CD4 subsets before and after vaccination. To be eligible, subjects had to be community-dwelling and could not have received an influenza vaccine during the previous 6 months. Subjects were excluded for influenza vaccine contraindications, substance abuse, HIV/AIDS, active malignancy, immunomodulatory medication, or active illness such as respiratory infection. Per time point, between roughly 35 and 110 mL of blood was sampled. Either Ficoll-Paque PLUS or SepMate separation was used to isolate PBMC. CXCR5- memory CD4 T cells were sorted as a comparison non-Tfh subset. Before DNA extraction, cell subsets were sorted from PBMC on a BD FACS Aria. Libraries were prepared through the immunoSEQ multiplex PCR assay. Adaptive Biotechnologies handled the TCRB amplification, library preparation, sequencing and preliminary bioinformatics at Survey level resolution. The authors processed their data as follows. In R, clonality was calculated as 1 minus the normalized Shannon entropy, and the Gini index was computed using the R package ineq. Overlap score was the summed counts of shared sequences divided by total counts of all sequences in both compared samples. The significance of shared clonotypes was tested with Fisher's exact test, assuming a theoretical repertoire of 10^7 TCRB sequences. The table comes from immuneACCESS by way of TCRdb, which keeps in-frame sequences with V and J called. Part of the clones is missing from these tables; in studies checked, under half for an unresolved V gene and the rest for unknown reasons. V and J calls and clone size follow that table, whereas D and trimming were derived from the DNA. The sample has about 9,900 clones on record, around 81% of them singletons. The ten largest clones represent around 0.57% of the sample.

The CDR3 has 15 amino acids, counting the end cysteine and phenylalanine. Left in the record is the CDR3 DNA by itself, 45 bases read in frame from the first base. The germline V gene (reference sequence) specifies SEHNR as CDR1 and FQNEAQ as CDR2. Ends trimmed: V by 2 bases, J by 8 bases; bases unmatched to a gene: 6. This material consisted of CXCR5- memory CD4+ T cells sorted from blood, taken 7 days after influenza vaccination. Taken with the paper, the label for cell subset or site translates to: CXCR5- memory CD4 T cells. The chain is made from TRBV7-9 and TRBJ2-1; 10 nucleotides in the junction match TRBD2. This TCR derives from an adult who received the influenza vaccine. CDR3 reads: CASSLSGRATDEQFF. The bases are TGTGCCAGCAGCTTAAGCGGGAGGGCAACCGATGAGCAGTTCTTC.